This TCR beta chain comes out of a study of T cells in Graves' hyperthyroidism and ophthalmopathy. Overall study findings and caveats: Stable hyperthyroidism and ophthalmopathy were separated using 13 V-J signatures.

The germline gives CDR1 SQVTM, CDR2 ANQGSEA. Trimming at V came to 3 bases and at J to 7 bases, leaving 2 bases not matched to a gene. This CDR3 has 11 amino acids. This clonotype occurred a few times. Its antigen remains unknown. TCR beta CDR3 region amplification was performed from RNA transcripts. A first-round RT-PCR of the TCR CDR3 used the HTBI primer set. TCRdb passed the multiplex PCR reads through MiXCR, listing each CDR3 protein once. The sample holds 600,000 to 850,000 distinct CDR3 sequences, 18% seen once. J is TRBJ1-2 and V is TRBV29-1; 7 bases match TRBD1. The source of this sequence is a woman between 50 and 59 years old with Graves' hyperthyroidism that later progressed to Graves' ophthalmopathy. The material sequenced was blood. The chain's CDR3 is CSVERDSGYTF. The CDR3 nucleotides are TGCAGCGTTGAGCGGGACAGTGGCTACACCTTC.